This record looks at one T cell receptor beta chain sequence and its context. This sample was included in a study of shared clonotypes between healthy human individuals. This CDR3 is 15 amino acids long. V dropped 1 base and J dropped 0 bases, with 11 bases sitting between them. The germline V gene has CDR1 GTSNPN and CDR2 SVGIG (reference sequence). Authors' analysis steps: For the immunoSEQ data, sequences were junction-only without quality scores, so filtering differed. Assay: immunoSEQ multiplex PCR; the TCRdb copy retains only in-frame clones and omits some. V and J calls plus clone size are reproduced from that table; the DNA served to infer D and trimming. Of approximately 2.5 million clones listed, 93% were seen once; the top ten hold roughly 0.36%. Negatively enriched CD4+ T cells were divided by CD45RA into naive and memory.

The genes are TRBV30 and TRBJ2-3; D not certain. The source is a man between 18 and 29 years old in good health. Some clones in this sample may be carry-over from other donors' samples. Sequencing was performed on naive CD4+ T cells from PBMCs. Described subset: CD45RA+ positively selected. The CDR3 region has the DNA TGTGCCTGGAGTGCCCCCCCCCGTAGCACAGATACGCAGTATTTT. This codes for CAWSAPPRSTDTQYF.